The clone carrying this TCR beta chain was seen a few times. The germline V gene encodes CDR1 MNHNS and CDR2 SASEGT. V lost 7 bases and J lost 8; bases outside the gene matches: 16. The CDR3 loop spans 15 amino acids. These data belong to a study of patients and donors after allogeneic stem cell transplantation. MiXCR, applied by TCRdb to the RT-PCR reads, yields one record per CDR3 protein. The table has roughly 960,000 distinct CDR3 sequences, roughly 18% seen once. The receptor comes from a human donor who was either an allogeneic HSCT recipient or a stem cell or donor lymphocyte infusion donor (not recorded which). It is not recorded whose cells these are; they may come from a transplant donor. The sample comprised blood, either unsorted or a sorted T cell fraction (not recorded which). This chain links TRBV6-1 with TRBJ1-2; 7 bases line up with TRBD1. The CDR3 DNA reads as TGTGCCAGCACCTCGGGACAGCTGGAAAAGAAAGGCTACACCTTC. Amino acids: CASTSGQLEKKGYTF.